Below, 13 T cell receptor beta chains from the same sample are listed, as sequenced in a study of control samples from healthy donors and cancer patients. TCRdb's table, derived via immunoSEQ multiplex PCR, lists solely in-frame clones and lacks some. The data show about 120,000 clones, more than 70% seen once. Sequenced material: blood. The receptors were sampled from a woman aged 65 to 85 in good health.

CDR3 sequence: CASNFGVGETQYF. The CDR3 nucleotides are TGTGCCAGCAATTTTGGGGTTGGAGAGACCCAGTACTTC. The chain couples TRBV2 to TRBJ2-5; D gene ambiguous. Deletions cut 7 bases from V and 4 bases from J, with 13 bases between. Germline V lookup: CDR1 SNHLY, CDR2 FYNNEI. The CDR3 runs 13 residues.

This clone showed up many times. This chain joins TRBV3-1 (or the pseudogene TRBV3-2) and TRBJ1-3; 7 bases line up with TRBD1. The CDR3 covers 16 residues. J was trimmed by 6 bases and V by 4 bases; bases with no gene match: 12. In germline, CDR1 is LGHDT, CDR2 YNNKEL (reference sequence). In DNA, the CDR3 is TGTGCCAGCAGCCGACATTTTGACAGGGCAGTAAACACCATATATTTT. Protein product: CASSRHFDRAVNTIYF.

The rearrangement links TRBV5-1 to TRBJ2-2, with D hard to call. Germline CDR1 and CDR2: SGHRS and YFSETQ. V dropped 7 bases and J dropped 3 bases, with 7 bases sitting between them. This CDR3 comprises 12 residues. The CDR3 DNA follows: TGCGCCAGCGGGCCGTACACCGGGGAGCTGTTTTTT. Protein sequence: CASGPYTGELFF.

This clone was counted a single time. The genes are TRBV7-2 and TRBJ2-2, with 7 bases fitting TRBD2. Germline trimming cut 1 base from V and 4 bases from J; bases unmatched to any gene: 6. The CDR3 is made up of 16 amino acids. Germline V gene sequence: CDR1 SGHTA, CDR2 FQGNSA. The CDR3 region has the DNA TGTGCCAGCAGCTTAGTCTGGTTAGCGGGCACCGGGGAGCTGTTTTTT. Amino acid sequence: CASSLVWLAGTGELFF.

V gene TRBV7-6 combines with J gene TRBJ1-2; 7 bases align to TRBD1. This CDR3 is built from 13 residues. CDR1 SGHVS and CDR2 FNYEAQ come from the germline V gene. V dropped 2 bases and J dropped 7; count of bases not matched to a gene: 4. The CDR3 here is CASSLQTGFGYTF. The CDR3 DNA reads as TGTGCCAGCAGCTTACAGACAGGGTTTGGCTACACCTTC.

V and J are TRBV4-1 and TRBJ1-5; no firm D call. The CDR3 extends over 13 amino acids. CDR1 and CDR2 (germline): MGHRA, YSYEKL. V was shortened by 0 bases and J by 7 bases, with 7 bases between the two germline ends. The CDR3 DNA sequence: TGCGCCAGCAGCCAAGAATCCCGACAGCCCCAGCATTTT. Amino acid sequence: CASSQESRQPQHF.

V usage is TRBV5-4 and J usage is TRBJ1-6; D perhaps matches TRBD1 (6 bases). This CDR3 comprises 15 residues. V was shortened by 3 bases and J by 9 bases, with 16 bases between the two germline ends. The V gene's germline CDR1 is SGHNT and CDR2 YYREEE (reference sequence). The CDR3, as DNA: TGTGCCAGCAGCTCCGCGGCCCAGGGGCCTTCACCCCTCCACTTT. This encodes CASSSAAQGPSPLHF.

This clone came up a few times. The chain is built from TRBV27 and TRBJ1-2, with D tentatively TRBD1 (6 bases). This CDR3 comprises 15 residues. Between the trimmed V and J ends, which lost 0 bases and 4 bases, there was a span of 12 bases. CDR1 and CDR2 (germline): MNHEY, SMNVEV (reference sequence). The DNA of the CDR3 is TGTGCCAGCAGTTTATCGCGGGCAGGGGCCTATGGCTACACCTTC. Amino acids: CASSLSRAGAYGYTF.

This chain links TRBV25-1 with TRBJ1-2; 9 nucleotides agree with TRBD1. Losses at the gene ends were 5 bases for V and 3 bases for J; bases not matched to a gene: 7. This CDR3 has 15 amino acids. The germline CDR1 and CDR2 sequences are MGHDK and SYGVNS. The CDR3 nucleotides are TGTGCCAGCAGTCTTCAACAGGGGGCTTACTATGGCTACACCTTC. The encoded protein is CASSLQQGAYYGYTF.

This clone has just a few counts. V is TRBV4-2 and J is TRBJ1-4; D gene ambiguous. The CDR3 consists of 15 residues. Deletions cut 3 bases from V and 5 bases from J, with 13 bases between. CDR1 and CDR2 from the germline V gene are LGHNA and YNFKEQ. CDR3 DNA: TGTGCCAGCAGCCATTCTCCGGGGAGCAATGAAAAACTGTTTTTT. Encoded protein: CASSHSPGSNEKLFF.

The chain has TRBV19 and TRBJ2-6, with D unresolved. Germline V gives CDR1 LNHDA, CDR2 SQIVND (reference sequence). The CDR3 consists of 16 residues. Trimming left V 5 bases short and J 2 bases short, with 13 bases between. CDR3 residues: CASSPPVGAGANVLTF. The CDR3 bases are TGTGCCAGTAGTCCCCCTGTCGGTGCTGGGGCCAACGTCCTGACTTTC.

The chain uses TRBV11-2 and TRBJ1-2; D remains ambiguous. The CDR3 has 12 residues. Germline assignment: CDR1 SGHAT and CDR2 FQNNGV. Trimming stripped 4 bases from V and 1 base from J, with 4 bases between. This chain's CDR3 is CASSSINYGYTF. The CDR3 DNA sequence: TGTGCCAGCAGCTCGATTAACTATGGCTACACCTTC.

The CDR3 loop is CASSSAQDGYTF. CDR3 nucleotide sequence: TGTGCCAGCAGTTCCGCGCAGGATGGCTACACCTTC. The chain carries TRBV11-3 and TRBJ1-2; D not resolved. The CDR3 has 12 amino acids. CDR1 and CDR2 from the germline V gene are SGHNT and YENEEA. Trimming cost V 6 bases and J 6 bases, with 11 bases left between them.